A selection of T cell receptor beta chains follows, all from one sample in a study of T cell changes during pregnancy in multiple sclerosis. This table comes from immunoSEQ multiplex PCR, and its TCRdb copy is limited to in-frame clones, with some not included. The repertoire holds about 15,000 clones, with 70% to 90% as singletons. Sample: CD8+ T cells from peripheral blood mononuclear cells, taken in the second trimester of pregnancy. The origin of the receptors is a female donor in good health, enrolled as a control in a pregnancy study. Each CDR3 is given with its conserved first and last residue. Fields, in order: D gene, J gene, CDR3 length, clone size, V gene, CDR3 protein, CDR3 DNA. A D gene is named only where the DNA matches it firmly. The size of a clone is reported for some rows only, either as once, few or many, or as a class for expanded clones.

d_gene: NA
j_gene: TRBJ2-5
len: 15
abundance: few
v_gene: TRBV7-9
CDR3aa: CASSLWAEGGETQYF
CDR3nt: TGTGCCAGCAGCTTATGGGCCGAGGGGGGGGAGACCCAGTACTTC

d_gene: NA
j_gene: TRBJ1-2
len: 17
abundance: NA
v_gene: TRBV27
CDR3aa: CASSFFPGGIPNYGYTF
CDR3nt: TGTGCCAGCAGTTTCTTCCCGGGGGGCATCCCTAACTATGGCTACACCTTC

d_gene: TRBD1
j_gene: TRBJ1-2
len: 11
abundance: NA
v_gene: TRBV4-1
CDR3aa: CASSVGTDYTF
CDR3nt: TGCGCCAGCTCCGTCGGGACAGACTACACCTTC

d_gene: NA
j_gene: TRBJ2-5
len: 11
abundance: NA
v_gene: TRBV4-1
CDR3aa: CASSHRETQYF
CDR3nt: TGCGCCAGCAGCCATCGGGAGACCCAGTACTTC

d_gene: TRBD1
j_gene: TRBJ2-5
len: 14
abundance: NA
v_gene: TRBV2
CDR3aa: CASSVGQGRETQYF
CDR3nt: TGTGCCAGCAGTGTGGGACAGGGACGAGAGACCCAGTACTTC

d_gene: NA
j_gene: TRBJ2-2
len: 14
abundance: NA
v_gene: TRBV27
CDR3aa: CASSSGTGAGELFF
CDR3nt: TGTGCCAGCAGTAGCGGAACCGGGGCCGGGGAGCTGTTTTTT

d_gene: NA
j_gene: TRBJ2-7
len: 16
abundance: NA
v_gene: TRBV28
CDR3aa: CASSLPRGGRGYEQYF
CDR3nt: TGTGCCAGCAGTCTTCCGAGGGGGGGTAGAGGCTACGAGCAGTACTTC

d_gene: TRBD2
j_gene: TRBJ2-3
len: 15
abundance: NA
v_gene: TRBV15
CDR3aa: CATSRTSGGADTQYF
CDR3nt: TGTGCCACCAGCAGGACTAGCGGGGGGGCAGATACGCAGTATTTT

d_gene: TRBD2
j_gene: TRBJ2-1
len: 17
abundance: NA
v_gene: TRBV7-2
CDR3aa: CASSLLTSGGLYNEQFF
CDR3nt: TGTGCCAGCAGCTTGTTGACTAGCGGGGGGCTATACAATGAGCAGTTCTTC

d_gene: NA
j_gene: TRBJ2-1
len: 14
abundance: NA
v_gene: TRBV5-1
CDR3aa: CASSPWGVGNEQFF
CDR3nt: TGCGCCAGCAGCCCTTGGGGGGTAGGCAATGAGCAGTTCTTC

d_gene: NA
j_gene: TRBJ1-2
len: 13
abundance: NA
v_gene: TRBV2
CDR3aa: CASLGGGIGGYTF
CDR3nt: TGTGCCAGCTTGGGGGGGGGTATAGGTGGCTACACCTTC

d_gene: NA
j_gene: TRBJ2-1
len: 19
abundance: NA
v_gene: TRBV7-6
CDR3aa: CASSLGTGLASGTYNEQFF
CDR3nt: TGTGCCAGCAGCTTAGGGACAGGACTAGCTTCGGGGACCTATAATGAGCAGTTCTTC

d_gene: NA
j_gene: TRBJ2-7
len: 15
abundance: NA
v_gene: TRBV7-2
CDR3aa: CASSPEATSSYEQYF
CDR3nt: TGTGCCAGCAGCCCAGAGGCAACCAGCTCCTACGAGCAGTACTTC

d_gene: NA
j_gene: TRBJ2-6
len: 22
abundance: NA
v_gene: TRBV7-6
CDR3aa: CASSLVYVGYGGGGPGANVLTF
CDR3nt: TGTGCCAGCAGCCTCGTATACGTAGGGTACGGGGGTGGCGGGCCCGGGGCCAACGTCCTGACTTTC

d_gene: TRBD1
j_gene: TRBJ2-7
len: 13
abundance: NA
v_gene: TRBV29-1
CDR3aa: CSVEEGAGYEQYF
CDR3nt: TGCAGCGTAGAAGAGGGGGCTGGCTACGAGCAGTACTTC